A selection of T cell receptor beta chains follows, all from one sample in a study of cytomegalovirus exposure and HLA in healthy donors. This table comes from immunoSEQ multiplex PCR, and its TCRdb copy is limited to in-frame clones, with some not included. The repertoire table contains about 87,000 clones. Sequenced: PBMCs. These TCRs come from a man in his fifties in good health and CMV-seropositive. CDR3s include the opening cysteine and the closing phenylalanine or tryptophan.

TRBJ2-3 | TRBV29-1 | CSVAAGGYYSTDTQYF
TRBJ1-2 | TRBV30 | CAWNFNRGSSSYGYTF
TRBJ2-1 | TRBV28 | CASSPPPGQIYNEQFF
TRBJ1-2 | TRBV25-1 | CATGTGRYYTF
TRBJ1-2 | TRBV4-3 | CASSQRTGQSLLSNYGYTF
TRBJ2-2 | TRBV9 | CASSAPGSGAGELFF
TRBJ1-1 | TRBV30 | CAWSVGQGNTEAFF
TRBJ1-5 | TRBV6-5 | CASSSERGNQPQHF
TRBJ1-1 | TRBV30 | CAWGEQANTEAFF
TRBJ1-4 | TRBV9 | CASSDRGEKENEKLFF
TRBJ2-2 | TRBV6-6 | CASSYREDTGELFF
TRBJ1-3 | TRBV5-1 | CASSIDSSGNTIYF
TRBJ1-2 | TRBV4-3 | CASSQEGTGFANYGYTF
TRBJ1-2 | TRBV28 | CASSTRLANDGYTF
TRBJ2-7 | TRBV11-2 | CASRGGADSYYEQYF
TRBJ1-1 | TRBV7-9 | CASSGTRRTEAFF
TRBJ2-1 | TRBV13 | CASSRPDSSYNEQFF
TRBJ2-1 | TRBV4-3 | CASSQDRMGYTSGYNEQFF
TRBJ2-1 | TRBV9 | CASSNQGSGKTNEQFF
TRBJ2-1 | TRBV30 | CAWATDSYNEQFF
TRBJ2-1 | TRBV28 | CASSFQGISGAGSSYNEQFF
TRBJ1-2 | TRBV30 | CAWSATGGAGGYTF
TRBJ2-1 | TRBV7-9 | CASNSLGNGDNEQFF
TRBJ2-1 | TRBV6-6 | CASSPGLAGRQGEQFF
TRBJ2-1 | TRBV29-1 | CSVEESSNEQFF
TRBJ1-2 | TRBV7-2 | CASSFSRTESYGYTF
TRBJ2-5 | TRBV5-1 | CASSFLADGETQYF
TRBJ1-3 | TRBV29-1 | CSVGYDRGGNTIYF
TRBJ1-2 | TRBV4-3 | CASSQDGQPTEGYTF
TRBJ1-6 | TRBV6-1 | CASSEILTGLNSPLHF
TRBJ2-4 | TRBV29-1 | CSAEGEAKNIQYF
TRBJ2-2 | TRBV6-5 | CASSYHRQGTGELFF
TRBJ1-2 | TRBV19 | CASSYPWDINGYTF
TRBJ1-5 | TRBV2 | CASSQGRSNQPQHF
TRBJ2-3 | TRBV29-1 | CSVDSGITDTQYF
TRBJ2-5 | TRBV9 | CASSPGAGLQETQYF
TRBJ2-7 | TRBV7-2 | CASSLGGSGLPYEQYF
TRBJ2-7 | TRBV4-3 | CASSLTLAGDYEQYF
TRBJ2-1 | TRBV27 | CASALSGSYNEQFF